This T cell receptor beta chain was obtained from a study of blood T cell repertoires in COVID-19. Trimming took off 0 bases at V and 3 bases at J, with 15 bases between the two ends. The CDR3 runs 16 residues. Germline CDR1 is SGHDN and CDR2 is FVKESK. Seattle patients were enrolled during active infection and followed longitudinally. The method was immunoSEQ multiplex PCR; TCRdb's version includes in-frame clones alone and lacks a portion of them. The profile shows fewer than 350,000 clones, 87% of them singletons. Sequencing was carried out using peripheral blood. The chain employs TRBV14 and TRBJ2-7; a possible D gene is TRBD1 (6 bases). This TCR was recovered from a man aged 25-45 years with COVID-19, enrolled during active disease. The CDR3 bases are TGTGCCAGCAGCCAAGAAACAACAGGGAAATACTACGAGCAGTACTTC. Translation: CASSQETTGKYYEQYF. The full variable domain, its missing parts supplied by reference TRBV14 and TRBJ2-7, is EAGVTQFPSHSVIEKGQTVTLRCDPISGHDNLYWYRRVMGKEIKFLLHFVKESKQDESGMPNNRFLAERTGGTYSTLKVQPAELEDSGVYFCASSQETTGKYYEQYFGPGTRLTVT.